A selection of T cell receptor beta chains follows, all from one sample in a study of radiation and T cells in renal cell carcinoma. Produced via immunoSEQ multiplex PCR; TCRdb's table is partial and in-frame only. The sample records some 150,000 clones, around four fifths being singletons. This material consisted of blood, taken from a patient whose treatment included radiotherapy and nephrectomy. These TCRs come from a woman aged 50 to 60 with renal cell carcinoma. Each CDR3 is given with its conserved first and last residue. The order of the fields is clone size, D gene, J gene, V gene, CDR3 DNA, CDR3 protein. The D gene is left open where the match is weak. Only part of the rows carry a size: once, few, many, or a class if the clone is expanded.

size: NA
D: NA
J: TRBJ1-5
V: TRBV7-9
DNA: TGTGCCAGCAGCTTATTTGTGGATCAGCCCCAGCATTTT
CDR3: CASSLFVDQPQHF

size: NA
D: NA
J: TRBJ1-4
V: TRBV18
DNA: TGTGCCAGCTCACAGGGACTAGATGCAACTAATGAAAAACTGTTTTTT
CDR3: CASSQGLDATNEKLFF

size: NA
D: NA
J: TRBJ1-5
V: TRBV28
DNA: TGTGCCAGCAGTCTCCTAAGGGGGGCAAAGGGGAATCAGCCCCAGCATTTT
CDR3: CASSLLRGAKGNQPQHF

size: NA
D: NA
J: TRBJ2-7
V: TRBV15
DNA: TGTGCCACCAGCAGAGGCCTTAGGGATAGCGGATCCTCCTACGAGCAGTACTTC
CDR3: CATSRGLRDSGSSYEQYF

size: NA
D: NA
J: TRBJ2-7
V: TRBV15
DNA: TGTGCCACCAGCAGAGGAGACTACGAGCAGTACTTC
CDR3: CATSRGDYEQYF

size: NA
D: NA
J: TRBJ2-7
V: TRBV12-5
DNA: TGTGCTAGTGGTTTGGTACAGACTAGGCGGCCCTGTCATCACTCCTACGAGCAGTACTTC
CDR3: CASGLVQTRRPCHHSYEQYF

size: NA
D: NA
J: TRBJ2-7
V: TRBV28
DNA: TGTGCCAGCAGTCGTTTAGGTACAAGGGCCGCGGGTAGGGCCTACGAGCAGTACTTC
CDR3: CASSRLGTRAAGRAYEQYF

size: NA
D: TRBD1
J: TRBJ1-4
V: TRBV2
DNA: TGTGCCAGCAGCGTTCAGGGGGCTGATGAAAAACTGTTTTTT
CDR3: CASSVQGADEKLFF

size: NA
D: TRBD2
J: TRBJ2-7
V: TRBV9
DNA: TGTGCCAGCAGCGTAGCTTACAGCGGGGGCTACGAGCAGTACTTC
CDR3: CASSVAYSGGYEQYF

size: NA
D: TRBD1
J: TRBJ1-1
V: TRBV5-6
DNA: TGTGCCAGCAGCGAGCCGACAGGGGGCTGGGCTGAAGCTTTCTTT
CDR3: CASSEPTGGWAEAFF

size: NA
D: NA
J: TRBJ1-1
V: TRBV7-9
DNA: TGTGCCAGCAGCTTCTCGGGCAACACTGAAGCTTTCTTT
CDR3: CASSFSGNTEAFF

size: NA
D: NA
J: TRBJ1-1
V: TRBV19
DNA: TGTGCCAGTAGTCGAACACCGGGCGCCACTGAAGCTTTCTTT
CDR3: CASSRTPGATEAFF

size: once
D: TRBD1
J: TRBJ2-2
V: TRBV5-1
DNA: TGCGCCAGCAGCTTGGGTCAACAGGGGGCCGGGGAGCTGTTTTTT
CDR3: CASSLGQQGAGELFF

size: NA
D: TRBD1
J: TRBJ1-5
V: TRBV7-2
DNA: TGTGCCAGCAGTCTGACAGGGGATGGAGTTCAGCCCCAGCATTTT
CDR3: CASSLTGDGVQPQHF

size: NA
D: TRBD2
J: TRBJ2-2
V: TRBV4-3
DNA: TGCGCCAGCAGCCAAGGACTAGCGGAATCCTCCGGGGAGCTGTTTTTT
CDR3: CASSQGLAESSGELFF

size: NA
D: NA
J: TRBJ1-2
V: TRBV30
DNA: TGTGCCTGGAGTGGGGAGAGGTACTATGGCTACACCTTC
CDR3: CAWSGERYYGYTF

size: NA
D: NA
J: TRBJ1-4
V: TRBV7-9
DNA: TGTGCCAGCAGCATAACCCTCGGGGGGCGCATCACTAATGAAAAACTGTTTTTT
CDR3: CASSITLGGRITNEKLFF

size: NA
D: NA
J: TRBJ1-5
V: TRBV7-2
DNA: TGTGCCAGCAGCTTAGCTAGGGGAAGCAATCAGCCCCAGCATTTT
CDR3: CASSLARGSNQPQHF

size: NA
D: NA
J: TRBJ2-7
V: TRBV30
DNA: TGTGCCTGGAGTGGTACCGGGGGGCGCGAGCAGTACTTC
CDR3: CAWSGTGGREQYF

size: NA
D: NA
J: TRBJ1-4
V: TRBV6-5
DNA: TGTGCCAGCAGTCCCGACACAGCAACTAATGAAAAACTGTTTTTT
CDR3: CASSPDTATNEKLFF

size: NA
D: TRBD2
J: TRBJ2-1
V: TRBV9
DNA: TGTGCCAGCAGCGCCCGGACTAGTTACAATGAGCAGTTCTTC
CDR3: CASSARTSYNEQFF

size: medium-sized
D: NA
J: TRBJ1-4
V: TRBV6-6
DNA: TGTGCCAGCAGTTACTCGACGTGGGGGAATGAAAAACTGTTTTTT
CDR3: CASSYSTWGNEKLFF

size: few
D: NA
J: TRBJ2-3
V: TRBV9
DNA: TGTGCCAGCAGCCCGGAGGGCACAGATACGCAGTATTTT
CDR3: CASSPEGTDTQYF

size: NA
D: NA
J: TRBJ2-2
V: TRBV7-8
DNA: TGTGCCAGCAGCGTACACAGGGACGGGGAGCTGTTTTTT
CDR3: CASSVHRDGELFF

size: NA
D: NA
J: TRBJ1-2
V: TRBV10-1
DNA: TGCGCCCGAAAGGAGCGGGGGGCTTCCTATGGCTACACCTTC
CDR3: CARKERGASYGYTF

size: NA
D: NA
J: TRBJ1-2
V: TRBV4-1
DNA: TGCGCCAGCAGTCTGGGGCACGGCGATAACTATGGCTACACCTTC
CDR3: CASSLGHGDNYGYTF

size: NA
D: NA
J: TRBJ2-6
V: TRBV7-2
DNA: TGTGCCAGCAATCCTGGTGGGAACGTCCTGACTTTC
CDR3: CASNPGGNVLTF

size: NA
D: NA
J: TRBJ1-1
V: TRBV4-3
DNA: TGCGCCAGCAGCCACGTACGGGAGAACACTGAAGCTTTCTTT
CDR3: CASSHVRENTEAFF